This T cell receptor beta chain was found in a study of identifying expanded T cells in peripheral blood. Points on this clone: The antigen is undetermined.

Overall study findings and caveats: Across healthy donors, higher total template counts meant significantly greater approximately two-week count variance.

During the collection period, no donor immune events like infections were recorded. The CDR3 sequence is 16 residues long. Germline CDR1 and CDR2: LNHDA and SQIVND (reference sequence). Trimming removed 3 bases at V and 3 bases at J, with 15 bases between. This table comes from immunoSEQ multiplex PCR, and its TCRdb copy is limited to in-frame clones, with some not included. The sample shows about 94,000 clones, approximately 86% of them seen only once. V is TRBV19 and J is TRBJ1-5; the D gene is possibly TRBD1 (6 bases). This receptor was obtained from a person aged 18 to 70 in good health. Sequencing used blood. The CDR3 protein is CASSIPRTEPNQPQHF. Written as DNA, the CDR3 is TGTGCCAGTAGTATCCCCCGGACAGAACCCAATCAGCCCCAGCATTTT.